Listed here are 21 T cell receptor beta chains from one sample, sequenced in a study of T cell responses to AZD1222 COVID-19 vaccine. Method: immunoSEQ multiplex PCR; TCRdb's copy keeps in-frame clones and lacks some. The table records approximately 120,000 clones, around 92% of them present only once. The sample consisted of peripheral blood, taken on day 0 of AZD1222 vaccination. Source of these receptors: an adult in good health.

This clone has just one count. The gene calls are TRBV20-1 and TRBJ2-7; D remains unclear. The V gene's germline CDR1 is DFQATT and CDR2 SNEGSKA (reference sequence). The V gene lost 3 bases and the J gene lost 2 bases, with 20 bases spanning the gap. The CDR3 covers 16 residues. The CDR3 DNA is TGCAGTGCTAGTAATTATAGGGATACAAGCACCTACGAGCAGTACTTC. Encoded protein: CSASNYRDTSTYEQYF.

This clone was seen just once. The chain uses TRBV7-8 and TRBJ2-3; the match to TRBD2 covers 8 bases. With 1 base clipped from V and 3 bases from J, the junction kept 6 bases outside the gene matches. CDR3 size: 16 residues. Germline CDR1 and CDR2: SGHVS and FQNEAQ. CDR3 sequence (DNA): TGTGCCAGCAGCTTAGGGGGGGCTAGCGGGACAGATACGCAGTATTTT. Translation gives CASSLGGASGTDTQYF.

V gene TRBV29-1 combines with J gene TRBJ2-7, with 11 positions matching TRBD2. The length of the CDR3 is 14 residues. CDR1 and CDR2 from the germline V gene are SQVTM and ANQGSEA. J lost 5 bases, V lost 7 bases, and 10 bases had no gene match. This CDR3 is CSAQTSGTADEQYF. In DNA, the CDR3 is TGCAGCGCCCAGACTAGCGGGACGGCCGACGAGCAGTACTTC.

Turning to this clone: A read error may account for a junction end that differs from germline. CDR3 loop: CAWMKPSGRGF. CDR3 sequence (DNA): TGTGCCTGGATGAAGCCTAGCGGGAGAGGGTTC. The rearrangement links TRBV30 to TRBJ2-7, with 10 nucleotides matching TRBD2. Germline-derived CDR1 and CDR2 are GTSNPN and SVGIG (reference sequence). CDR3 size: 11 residues.

In this sample, this clone turned up once. As DNA, the CDR3 is TGCGCCAGCAGCCGACAGGGGCGGCCTGAAGCTTTCTTT. Residues: CASSRQGRPEAFF. The J gene is TRBJ1-1, the V gene TRBV5-1; 8 bases match TRBD1. The CDR3 covers 13 residues. Germline CDR1 SGHRS, CDR2 YFSETQ. The ends lost 4 bases at V and 6 bases at J; junction bases unmatched: 5.

J is TRBJ1-1 and V is TRBV4-1; TRBD1 matches 8 bases. The CDR3 is 15 amino acids. V lost 5 bases, J lost 4 bases, and 9 bases stayed unmatched. The V gene's germline CDR1 is MGHRA and CDR2 YSYEKL. CDR3 bases: TGCGCCAGCAGCTACAGACAGGGGACTTTCACTGAAGCTTTCTTT. Protein product: CASSYRQGTFTEAFF.

This clone was seen just once. J is TRBJ2-7 and V is TRBV7-6; 7 bases agree with TRBD1. Germline assignment: CDR1 SGHVS and CDR2 FNYEAQ. The CDR3 consists of 18 residues. Trimming removed 1 base from V and 0 bases from J; junction bases left unmatched: 12. The CDR3 loop reads CASSLVSTTGTASYEQYF. The CDR3 nucleotides are TGTGCCAGCAGCTTAGTGAGTACTACCGGGACAGCCTCCTACGAGCAGTACTTC. Full variable domain (remainder filled in from reference TRBV7-6 and TRBJ2-7): GAGVSQSPRYKVTKRGQDVALRCDPISGHVSLYWYRQALGQGPEFLTYFNYEAQQDKSGLPNDRFSAERPEGSISTLTIQRTEQRDSAMYRCASSLVSTTGTASYEQYFGPGTRLTVT.

The genes are TRBV28 and TRBJ2-1; the D gene could be TRBD1 or TRBD2 (5 bases each). V shed 7 bases and J shed 2 bases, with 12 bases lying between them. Germline CDR1 and CDR2: MDHEN and SYDVKM. The length of the CDR3 is 14 residues. CDR3 DNA sequence: TGTGCCAGCACTATTGGGGGACCCTACAATGAGCAGTTCTTC. It encodes CASTIGGPYNEQFF.

The chain uses TRBV6-1 and TRBJ1-5, with D possibly being TRBD1 (5 bases). CDR1 and CDR2 (germline): MNHNS, SASEGT. The CDR3 length is 17 residues. The ends were cut back, 4 bases at V and 0 bases at J, with 16 bases in the middle. The CDR3 loop reads CASSGGRVTYSNQPQHF. The CDR3 DNA reads as TGTGCCAGCAGTGGTGGCAGGGTAACTTATAGCAATCAGCCCCAGCATTTT.

The gene calls are TRBV19 and TRBJ2-7; tentatively, D is TRBD2 (5 bases). Trimming removed 2 bases at V and 2 bases at J, with 13 bases between. The CDR3 is made up of 15 amino acids. Germline V CDR1 and CDR2: LNHDA, SQIVND (reference sequence). CDR3 sequence (DNA): TGTGCCAGTAGTATATCAACGGGGTTCGCCTACGAGCAGTACTTC. Residues: CASSISTGFAYEQYF.

The rearrangement joins TRBV29-1 to TRBJ1-1; D gene ambiguous. The CDR3 runs to 14 residues. Germline lookup yields CDR1 SQVTM and CDR2 ANQGSEA. V was shortened by 5 bases and J by 1 base, with 14 bases between the two germline ends. In DNA form, the CDR3 reads TGCAGCGTTATTCAGAGACTTACGAACACTGAAGCTTTCTTT. Protein: CSVIQRLTNTEAFF.

Only a few counts were recorded for this clone. This rearrangement joins TRBV27 to TRBJ1-5, with D unresolved. Trimming shortened V by 4 bases and J by 5 bases, and 9 bases separated the two germline ends. There are 13 residues in the CDR3. Germline V gene lookup returns CDR1 MNHEY and CDR2 SMNVEV (reference sequence). The CDR3 loop reads CASSSAGHQPQHF. CDR3 nucleotides: TGTGCCAGCAGTTCCGCGGGCCATCAGCCCCAGCATTTT.

V usage is TRBV9 and J usage is TRBJ1-2; possible D gene TRBD1, 6 bases. Germline CDR1 and CDR2: SGDLS and YYNGEE. V lost 0 bases and J 4 bases, leaving 13 bases between the germline ends. This CDR3 region has 15 residues. CDR3 in amino acids: CASSVALGGGYGYTF. As DNA, the CDR3 is TGTGCCAGCAGCGTAGCTTTGGGGGGCGGCTATGGCTACACCTTC.

This clone was found a few times. The chain employs TRBV9 and TRBJ1-6; D is unresolved. Trimming cost V 4 bases and J 7 bases, with 12 bases left between them. The CDR3 loop spans 14 amino acids. Germline-derived CDR1 and CDR2 are SGDLS and YYNGEE. This chain's CDR3 is CASSPQVLNSPLHF. CDR3 bases: TGTGCCAGCAGCCCGCAGGTGTTGAATTCACCCCTCCACTTT.

Only one count was recorded for this clone. V gene TRBV4-1 combines with J gene TRBJ2-7; 7 positions agree with TRBD1. There are 16 residues in the CDR3. CDR1 MGHRA and CDR2 YSYEKL come from the germline V gene. Trimming took 6 bases from V and 2 from J; bases not matched to a gene: 13. CDR3 coding DNA: TGCGCCAGCAGACCCATGGTCGGGACAGCTACCTACGAGCAGTACTTC. It codes for CASRPMVGTATYEQYF.

The chain is built from TRBV5-1 and TRBJ2-1, with 11 bases matching TRBD2. This CDR3 has 14 residues. The V segment lost 0 bases and the J segment 9 bases; nucleotides outside the gene matches: 2. Germline CDR1 and CDR2: SGHRS and YFSETQ. The CDR3 region has the DNA TGCGCCAGCAGCTTGGCCCTAGCGGGAGGTGAGCAGTTCTTC. Amino acid sequence: CASSLALAGGEQFF.

The chain has TRBV3-1 (or the pseudogene TRBV3-2) and TRBJ2-4; 11 bases agree with TRBD2. The CDR3 covers 17 residues. Germline CDR1 LGHDT, CDR2 YNNKEL (reference sequence). V trimming: 4 bases; J trimming: 3 bases; junction bases outside the gene matches: 8. The CDR3 coding sequence is TGTGCCAGCAGCCGTACTAGCGGGAGTGGGGGCAAAAACATTCAGTACTTC. This encodes CASSRTSGSGGKNIQYF.

The V and J genes are TRBV2 and TRBJ2-2; 9 nucleotides line up with TRBD2. The V and J ends lost 5 bases and 4 bases, in that order; junction bases with no gene match: 5. In germline, CDR1 is SNHLY, CDR2 FYNNEI. The length of the CDR3 is 15 residues. The CDR3 region is CASSPLAGVTGELFF. CDR3 coding DNA: TGTGCCAGCAGTCCATTAGCGGGAGTCACCGGGGAGCTGTTTTTT.

The CDR3 loop reads CSVEQGRDQPQHF. The CDR3 DNA follows: TGCAGCGTCGAACAGGGGCGGGATCAGCCCCAGCATTTT. This chain connects TRBV29-1 to TRBJ1-5; 7 bases align to TRBD1. This CDR3 region has 13 residues. CDR1 is SQVTM and CDR2 is ANQGSEA in the germline V gene. J lost 5 bases, V lost 6 bases, and 7 bases had no gene match.

The chain uses TRBV5-4 and TRBJ1-1; D may be TRBD1 (6 bases). The CDR3 spans 15 residues. Germline CDR1 is SGHNT and CDR2 is YYREEE (reference sequence). The V and J ends lost 0 bases and 2 bases respectively, with 11 bases between them. The CDR3 reads CASSLASQGNTEAFF. DNA for the CDR3: TGTGCCAGCAGCTTGGCCTCACAGGGTAACACTGAAGCTTTCTTT.

The J gene is TRBJ2-2, the V gene TRBV5-6, with 8 bases aligning to TRBD1. There are 15 residues in the CDR3. CDR1 and CDR2 from the germline V gene are SGHDT and YYEEEE. Trimming cost V 3 bases and J 4 bases; bases outside gene matches: 5. The CDR3 nucleotides read TGTGCCAGCAGCTCCCTTCAGGGGGCCACCGGGGAGCTGTTTTTT. It specifies CASSSLQGATGELFF.